This entry lists 26 T cell receptor beta chains sequenced from one sample in a study of human versus mouse CDR3 diversity and MHC coevolution. Here immunoSEQ multiplex PCR was the method, and the copy in TCRdb shows in-frame clones only, minus some. The repertoire has tens of thousands of clones, 85% to 95% of them found once; the top ten carry 15% to 20%. Source material: naive CD4+ T cells from blood. Indicated subset: CD45RO-negative CD62L-positive naive CD4 T cells. The receptors stem from a person in their 60s in good health.

V gene TRBV6-5 combines with J gene TRBJ1-2; no firm D call. The CDR3 has 15 amino acids. CDR1 is MNHEY and CDR2 is SVGAGI in the germline V gene. Trimming took 5 bases from V and 6 from J, leaving 19 bases between them. The CDR3 loop reads CASSPGGGVENGYTF. Here the CDR3 DNA reads TGTGCCAGCAGTCCCGGAGGTGGGGTCGAGAATGGCTACACCTTC.

The rearrangement links TRBV5-1 to TRBJ2-5; unclear D gene. The germline V gene encodes CDR1 SGHRS and CDR2 YFSETQ. There are 12 residues in the CDR3. The ends were cut back, 4 bases at V and 5 bases at J, with 9 bases in the middle. For the CDR3, the DNA is TGCGCCAGCAGCCCCGCCGGGGAGACCCAGTACTTC. Its translation is CASSPAGETQYF.

The chain combines TRBV11-2 with TRBJ2-3, with unresolved D. Germline V lookup: CDR1 SGHAT, CDR2 FQNNGV. The CDR3 runs to 14 residues. V lost 4 bases and J 1 base, leaving 9 bases between the germline ends. CDR3 amino acids: CASSSSYGTDTQYF. CDR3 coding DNA: TGTGCCAGCAGCTCCTCGTATGGCACAGATACGCAGTATTTT.

This chain uses TRBV29-1 with TRBJ2-7, with TRBD2 matching 13 bases. CDR1 is SQVTM, CDR2 ANQGSEA, per germline. After removal of 7 bases from V and 6 bases from J, the junction contained 24 bases not matched to a gene. CDR3 length equals 19 residues. The CDR3 DNA follows: TGCAGCGCCGTGCGGACTAGCGGGAGTCTGAACCGCCCTTCTTTCGAGCAGTACTTC. Translation gives CSAVRTSGSLNRPSFEQYF.

The chain uses TRBV9 and TRBJ2-3, with 8 bases lining up with TRBD1. The CDR3 sequence is 16 residues long. Germline lookup yields CDR1 SGDLS and CDR2 YYNGEE. The V segment lost 0 bases and the J segment 4 bases; nucleotides outside the gene matches: 7. Here the CDR3 DNA reads TGTGCCAGCAGCGTAGGGGGGGCAGGGGGCGCAGATACGCAGTATTTT. Translating gives CASSVGGAGGADTQYF.

This chain uses TRBV4-1 with TRBJ1-2, with 8 bases fitting TRBD1. This CDR3 region has 15 residues. Germline-derived CDR1 and CDR2 are MGHRA and YSYEKL. The junction had 12 bases not matched to a gene; V was cut back by 4 bases and J by 8 bases. CDR3 DNA sequence: TGCGCCAGCAGCCCCCGACAGGGGACCTTGATCGGCTACACCTTC. It is translated as CASSPRQGTLIGYTF.

The chain has TRBV5-1 and TRBJ2-7; possibly TRBD1 for D (5 bases). The CDR3 has 17 amino acids. The ends were cut back, 0 bases at V and 6 bases at J, with 22 bases in the middle. The germline gives CDR1 SGHRS, CDR2 YFSETQ. CDR3: CASSLGTLRIELGEQYF. The DNA of the CDR3 is TGCGCCAGCAGCTTGGGGACACTCCGGATAGAGCTGGGCGAGCAGTACTTC.

In its sample, this clone was seen once. The rearrangement joins TRBV9 to TRBJ2-7; D possibly corresponds to TRBD1 (6 bases). V was pared by 5 bases and J by 2 bases, with 14 bases between. CDR1 is SGDLS and CDR2 is YYNGEE in the germline V gene. This CDR3 comprises 14 residues. The CDR3 DNA sequence: TGTGCCAGCAGTGCACAGGGTCGCCCCTACGAGCAGTACTTC. Its translation: CASSAQGRPYEQYF.

CDR3 sequence (DNA): TGTGCCTGGAGGACTAGCGGCTCCTACAATGAGCAGTTCTTC. Amino acid sequence: CAWRTSGSYNEQFF. The chain links TRBV30 to TRBJ2-1; 9 nucleotides match TRBD2. The V and J ends lost 3 bases and 0 bases, in that order; junction bases with no gene match: 0. The CDR3 is made up of 14 amino acids. Germline loops: CDR1 GTSNPN, CDR2 SVGIG (reference sequence).

CDR3 loop: CSARVAGTQYF. As DNA, the CDR3 is TGCAGTGCTAGAGTGGCAGGTACGCAGTATTTT. The chain has TRBV20-1 and TRBJ2-3; D is ambiguous. Germline values: CDR1 DFQATT, CDR2 SNEGSKA (reference sequence). Trimming removed 1 base at V and 8 bases at J, with 7 bases between. CDR3 length equals 11 residues.

CDR3 nucleotides: TGTGCCAGCAGCTATACCGGGACAGGGGGAAACACCATATATTTT. It is translated as CASSYTGTGGNTIYF. The rearrangement uses TRBV5-4 and TRBJ1-3, with 9 bases aligning to TRBD1. Germline V lookup: CDR1 SGHNT, CDR2 YYREEE (reference sequence). The junction had 5 bases not matched to a gene; V was cut back by 3 bases and J by 4 bases. The CDR3 consists of 15 residues.

V is TRBV6-5 and J is TRBJ2-3, with 8 positions matching TRBD1. With V trimmed by 6 bases and J by 4 bases, 9 bases remained unmatched. CDR1 MNHEY and CDR2 SVGAGI come from the germline V gene. The CDR3 contains 15 residues. The CDR3 loop is CASRPRDRGADTQYF. CDR3 DNA: TGTGCCAGCAGGCCTCGAGACAGGGGTGCAGATACGCAGTATTTT.

The CDR3 DNA is TGTGCCAGCAGCGTCGGGACTAGCGGAAACAATGAGCAGTTCTTC. As protein: CASSVGTSGNNEQFF. This rearrangement joins TRBV9 to TRBJ2-1, with 11 bases lining up with TRBD2. Germline V gene data show CDR1 as SGDLS and CDR2 as YYNGEE. J gave up 5 bases and V 2 bases, and 3 bases lay outside the gene matches. CDR3 length: 15 amino acids.

The rearrangement links TRBV9 to TRBJ2-5, with D perhaps matching TRBD1 (5 bases). There are 14 residues in the CDR3. Germline-derived CDR1 and CDR2 are SGDLS and YYNGEE. V was shortened by 4 bases and J by 5 bases, with 15 bases between the two germline ends. CDR3 in DNA: TGTGCCAGCAGCCAGACAGTCGGACGCGAGACCCAGTACTTC. As protein: CASSQTVGRETQYF.

The rearrangement uses TRBV19 and TRBJ2-1; 9 bases align to TRBD2. CDR1 LNHDA and CDR2 SQIVND come from the germline V gene (reference sequence). J lost 0 bases, V lost 4 bases, and 4 bases had no gene match. The CDR3 extends over 16 amino acids. This CDR3 reads CASSRLAVSSYNEQFF. CDR3 nucleotides: TGTGCCAGTAGTAGACTAGCGGTAAGCTCCTACAATGAGCAGTTCTTC.

This chain links TRBV18 with TRBJ1-6, with a tentative D call TRBD1 (6 bases). The CDR3 runs 18 residues. CDR1 KGHSH and CDR2 LQKENI come from the germline V gene. Trimming took off 5 bases at V and 7 bases at J, with 24 bases between the two ends. The CDR3 DNA follows: TGTGCCAGCTCAAGAAGGGCAGACAGGCCGGACCCAAATTCACCCCTCCACTTT. This sequence encodes CASSRRADRPDPNSPLHF.

With respect to this clone: A read error may account for a junction end that differs from germline. The gene calls are TRBV7-6 and TRBJ2-5; TRBD2 matches 9 bases. The V gene's germline CDR1 is SGHVS and CDR2 FNYEAQ. The CDR3 has 17 amino acids. In nucleotides, the CDR3 is TGTGCCAACAGCCCCGCGGGAGGGGTGGGTAGTCGGCGGACCCAGTACTTC. This gives the protein CANSPAGGVGSRRTQYF.

V is TRBV7-2 and J is TRBJ2-1, with TRBD2 matching over 7 bases. The CDR3 length is 14 residues. The germline CDR1 and CDR2 sequences are SGHTA and FQGNSA. Losses at the gene ends were 5 bases for V and 7 bases for J; bases not matched to a gene: 8. The CDR3 sequence: CASSPGRAWNEQFF. The CDR3, as DNA: TGTGCCAGCAGCCCTGGGAGGGCCTGGAATGAGCAGTTCTTC.

The rearrangement uses TRBV5-1 and TRBJ2-1; no firm D call. This CDR3 is 15 amino acids long. Trimming took off 1 base at V and 4 bases at J, with 12 bases between the two ends. CDR1 is SGHRS, CDR2 YFSETQ, per germline. The DNA for the CDR3 is TGCGCCAGCAGCTTGCAGCTAGGATGGTACAATGAGCAGTTCTTC. Translation: CASSLQLGWYNEQFF.

The V gene is TRBV27, the J gene TRBJ1-2; TRBD1 agrees at 12 bases. The V segment lost 7 bases and the J segment 4 bases; nucleotides outside the gene matches: 16. The CDR3 is 18 residues long. Germline CDR1 is MNHEY and CDR2 is SMNVEV (reference sequence). This CDR3 reads CASTRKSGTGGVGYGYTF. For the CDR3, the DNA is TGTGCCAGCACCCGAAAATCCGGGACAGGGGGCGTCGGCTATGGCTACACCTTC.

The V gene is TRBV7-8, the J gene TRBJ1-1, with 10 bases that match TRBD1. Trimming removed 5 bases from V and 1 base from J; junction bases left unmatched: 10. Per the germline V gene, CDR1 is SGHVS and CDR2 is FQNEAQ. The CDR3 totals 17 residues. CDR3 amino acids: CASSVSGTGDPNTEAFF. The CDR3 DNA is TGTGCCAGCAGCGTGTCCGGGACAGGGGACCCGAACACTGAAGCTTTCTTT.

This clone was detected once. The gene calls are TRBV7-8 and TRBJ2-7; 10 bases align to TRBD1. Germline V lookup: CDR1 SGHVS, CDR2 FQNEAQ. The CDR3 is made up of 16 amino acids. With V trimmed by 1 base and J by 0 bases, 3 bases remained unmatched. The chain's CDR3 is CASSLVRTGGSYEQYF. In nucleotides, the CDR3 is TGTGCCAGCAGCTTAGTGCGGACAGGGGGCTCCTACGAGCAGTACTTC. The variable domain in full, completed from reference TRBV7-8 and TRBJ2-7, reads GAGVSQSPRYKVAKRGQDVALRCDPISGHVSLFWYQQALGQGPEFLTYFQNEAQLDKSGLPSDRFFAERPEGSVSTLKIQRTQQEDSAVYLCASSLVRTGGSYEQYFGPGTRLTVT.

This chain connects TRBV7-3 to TRBJ2-1, with a weak D call TRBD2 (5 bases). The CDR3 runs 13 residues. Germline V gives CDR1 SGHTA, CDR2 FQGTGA. Between the trimmed V and J ends, which lost 0 bases and 7 bases, there was a span of 7 bases. CDR3 sequence reads: CASSLTTSNEQFF. The CDR3 nucleotides are TGTGCCAGCAGCTTAACTACTAGTAATGAGCAGTTCTTC.

V usage is TRBV6-5 and J usage is TRBJ2-2, with a possible D match to TRBD1 (5 bases). The CDR3 is made up of 14 amino acids. Germline V gene data show CDR1 as MNHEY and CDR2 as SVGAGI. Deletions cut 2 bases from V and 5 bases from J, with 9 bases between. CDR3: CASSYDRTTGELFF. The CDR3 coding sequence is TGTGCCAGCAGTTACGACAGAACTACCGGGGAGCTGTTTTTT.

The chain uses TRBV7-9 and TRBJ2-7, with TRBD1 identical over 7 bases. Trimming cost V 2 bases and J 6 bases; bases outside gene matches: 7. The germline V gene encodes CDR1 SEHNR and CDR2 FQNEAQ (reference sequence). The CDR3 spans 14 residues. The CDR3 region is CASSLSRGKGEQYF. DNA of the CDR3: TGTGCCAGCAGCTTATCCAGGGGGAAGGGCGAGCAGTACTTC.

The genes are TRBV14 and TRBJ2-2, with TRBD2 as a possible D gene (5 bases). V dropped 4 bases and J dropped 6 bases, with 18 bases sitting between them. CDR1 SGHDN and CDR2 FVKESK come from the germline V gene. The length of the CDR3 is 16 residues. The CDR3 loop is CASSRGSPATSGELFF. Here the CDR3 DNA reads TGTGCCAGCAGCCGAGGGAGCCCTGCCACCTCCGGGGAGCTGTTTTTT.